This T cell receptor (beta chain) came from a study of T cell clonotyping in hematopoietic cell transplantation. The CDR3 consists of 15 residues. Germline loops: CDR1 LGHNA, CDR2 YNFKEQ. V was pared by 0 bases and J by 6 bases, with 12 bases between. TCRdb keeps only in-frame clones here, not all; method: immunoSEQ multiplex PCR. The sample lists approximately 1,900 clones, under 95% occurring once. The sample in question was PBMCs, obtained at the time of graft-versus-host disease after allogeneic stem cell transplant. The source is a male patient aged 18-29 years who had an allogeneic stem cell transplant from a related donor, so the T cells may come from the graft donor. Some clones in this sample may be carry-over from other donors' samples. This chain uses TRBV4-2 with TRBJ2-1; D uncertain. The CDR3 sequence: CASSQEGKTGNEQFF. In nucleotides, the CDR3 is TGTGCCAGCAGCCAAGAGGGGAAAACGGGCAATGAGCAGTTCTTC.